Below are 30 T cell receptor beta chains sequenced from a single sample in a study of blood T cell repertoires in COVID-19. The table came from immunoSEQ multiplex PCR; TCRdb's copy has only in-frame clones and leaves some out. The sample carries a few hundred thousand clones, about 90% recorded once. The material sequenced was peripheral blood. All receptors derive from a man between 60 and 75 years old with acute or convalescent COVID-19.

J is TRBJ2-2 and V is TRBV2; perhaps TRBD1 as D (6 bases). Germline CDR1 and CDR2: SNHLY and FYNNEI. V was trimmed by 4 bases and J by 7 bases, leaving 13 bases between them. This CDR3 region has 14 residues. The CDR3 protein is CASSGQGRIGELFF. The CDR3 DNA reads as TGTGCCAGCAGTGGGCAGGGGCGGATCGGGGAGCTGTTTTTT.

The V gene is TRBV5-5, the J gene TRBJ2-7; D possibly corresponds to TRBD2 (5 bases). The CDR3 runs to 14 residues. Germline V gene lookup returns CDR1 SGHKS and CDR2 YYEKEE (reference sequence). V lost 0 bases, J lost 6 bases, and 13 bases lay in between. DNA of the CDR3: TGTGCCAGCAGCTTGGGGGGAGATGCGGGCGAGCAGTACTTC. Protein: CASSLGGDAGEQYF. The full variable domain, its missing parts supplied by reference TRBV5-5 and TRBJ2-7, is DAGVTQSPTHLIKTRGQQVTLRCSPISGHKSVSWYQQVLGQGPQFIFQYYEKEERGRGNFPDRFSARQFPNYSSELNVNALLLGDSALYLCASSLGGDAGEQYFGPGTRLTVT.

The chain's CDR3 is CASSTSEWSYEQYF. CDR3 sequence (DNA): TGTGCCAGTAGTACCTCCGAGTGGTCCTACGAGCAGTACTTC. V gene TRBV19 combines with J gene TRBJ2-7; D remains ambiguous. This CDR3 region has 14 residues. Deletions cut 4 bases from V and 1 base from J, with 11 bases between. Germline CDR1 and CDR2: LNHDA and SQIVND (reference sequence).

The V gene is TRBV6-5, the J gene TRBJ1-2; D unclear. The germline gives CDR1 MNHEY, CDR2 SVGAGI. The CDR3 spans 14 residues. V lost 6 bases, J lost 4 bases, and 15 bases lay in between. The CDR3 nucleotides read TGTGCCAGCAGCCGGACTCCCGAGACCTATGGCTACACCTTC. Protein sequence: CASSRTPETYGYTF.

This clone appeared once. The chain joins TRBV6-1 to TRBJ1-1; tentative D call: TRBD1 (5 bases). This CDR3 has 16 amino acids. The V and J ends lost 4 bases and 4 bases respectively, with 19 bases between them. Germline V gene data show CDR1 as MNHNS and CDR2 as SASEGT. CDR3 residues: CASSGTSAIVGTEAFF. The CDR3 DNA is TGTGCCAGCAGTGGGACATCGGCCATAGTAGGCACTGAAGCTTTCTTT.

The CDR3 region is CASSQEPGVYGYTF. The CDR3 DNA reads as TGTGCCAGCAGCCAGGAGCCGGGGGTCTATGGCTACACCTTC. The chain links TRBV3-1 (or the pseudogene TRBV3-2) to TRBJ1-2; possible D gene TRBD1, 5 bases. The CDR3 has 14 residues. Germline V gene data show CDR1 as LGHDT and CDR2 as YNNKEL (reference sequence). Trimming removed 3 bases from V and 4 bases from J, with 12 bases in between.

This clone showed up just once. The CDR3 loop reads CASSLVGRISYEQYF. CDR3 nucleotide sequence: TGTGCCAGCAGCTTAGTAGGGAGGATTTCCTACGAGCAGTACTTC. The chain carries TRBV7-2 and TRBJ2-7; D may be TRBD2 (6 bases). Trimming shortened V by 1 base and J by 1 base, and 11 bases separated the two germline ends. Germline CDR1 SGHTA, CDR2 FQGNSA. The CDR3 has 15 amino acids.

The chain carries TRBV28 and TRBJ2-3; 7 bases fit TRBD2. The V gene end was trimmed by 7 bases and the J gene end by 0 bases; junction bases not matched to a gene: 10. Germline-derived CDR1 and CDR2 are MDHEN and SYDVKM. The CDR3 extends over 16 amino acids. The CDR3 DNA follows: TGTGCCAGCACCTACCACTCAGCGGGGAGCACAGATACGCAGTATTTT. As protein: CASTYHSAGSTDTQYF.

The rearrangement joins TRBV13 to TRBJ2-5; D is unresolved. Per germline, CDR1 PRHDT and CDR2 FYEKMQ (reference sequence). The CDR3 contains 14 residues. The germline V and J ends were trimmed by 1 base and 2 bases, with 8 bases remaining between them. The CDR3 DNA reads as TGTGCCAGCAGCTTAGCAGGCTCACAAGAGACCCAGTACTTC. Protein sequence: CASSLAGSQETQYF. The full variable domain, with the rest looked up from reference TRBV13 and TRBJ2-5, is AAGVIQSPRHLIKEKRETATLKCYPIPRHDTVYWYQQGPGQDPQFLISFYEKMQSDKGSIPDRFSAQQFSDYHSELNMSSLELGDSALYFCASSLAGSQETQYFGPGTRLLVL.

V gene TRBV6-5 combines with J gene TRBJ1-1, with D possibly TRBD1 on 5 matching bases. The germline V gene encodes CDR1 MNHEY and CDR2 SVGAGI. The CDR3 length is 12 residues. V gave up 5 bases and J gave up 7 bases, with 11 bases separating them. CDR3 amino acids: CASSNRQREAFF. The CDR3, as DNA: TGTGCCAGCAGTAATCGACAGCGTGAAGCTTTCTTT.

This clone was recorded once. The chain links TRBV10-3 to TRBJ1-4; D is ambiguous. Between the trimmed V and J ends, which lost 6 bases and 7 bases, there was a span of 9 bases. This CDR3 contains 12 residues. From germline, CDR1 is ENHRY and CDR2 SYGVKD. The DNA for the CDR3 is TGTGCCATCAGCGGGGATGCTGAAAAACTGTTTTTT. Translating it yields CAISGDAEKLFF.

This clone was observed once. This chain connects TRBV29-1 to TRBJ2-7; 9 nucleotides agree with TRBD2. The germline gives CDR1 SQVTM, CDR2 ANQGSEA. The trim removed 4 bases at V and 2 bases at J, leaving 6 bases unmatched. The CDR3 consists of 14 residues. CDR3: CSVVNSGSTYEQYF. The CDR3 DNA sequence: TGCAGCGTTGTGAATAGCGGGAGCACCTACGAGCAGTACTTC.

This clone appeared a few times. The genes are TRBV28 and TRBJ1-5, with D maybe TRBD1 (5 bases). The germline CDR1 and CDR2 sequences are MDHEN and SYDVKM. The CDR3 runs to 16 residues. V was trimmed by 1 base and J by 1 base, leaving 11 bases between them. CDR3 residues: CASSLSLGGSNQPQHF. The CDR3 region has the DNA TGTGCCAGCAGTTTATCTCTGGGGGGGAGCAATCAGCCCCAGCATTTT. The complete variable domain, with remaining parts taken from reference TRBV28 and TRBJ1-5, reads DVKVTQSSRYLVKRTGEKVFLECVQDMDHENMFWYRQDPGLGLRLIYFSYDVKMKEKGDIPEGYSVSREKKERFSLILESASTNQTSMYLCASSLSLGGSNQPQHFGDGTRLSIL.

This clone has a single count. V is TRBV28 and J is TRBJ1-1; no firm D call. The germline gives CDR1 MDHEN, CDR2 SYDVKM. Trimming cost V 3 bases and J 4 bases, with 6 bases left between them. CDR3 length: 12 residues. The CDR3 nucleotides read TGTGCCAGCAGTTTGTTATTCACTGAAGCTTTCTTT. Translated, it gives CASSLLFTEAFF.

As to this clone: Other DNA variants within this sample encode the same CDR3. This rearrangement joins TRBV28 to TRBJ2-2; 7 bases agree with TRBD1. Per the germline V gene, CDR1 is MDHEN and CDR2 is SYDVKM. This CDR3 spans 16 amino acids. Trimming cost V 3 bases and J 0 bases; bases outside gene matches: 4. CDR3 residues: CASSLLGTANTGELFF. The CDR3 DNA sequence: TGTGCCAGCAGTTTGTTGGGGACAGCGAACACCGGGGAGCTGTTTTTT.

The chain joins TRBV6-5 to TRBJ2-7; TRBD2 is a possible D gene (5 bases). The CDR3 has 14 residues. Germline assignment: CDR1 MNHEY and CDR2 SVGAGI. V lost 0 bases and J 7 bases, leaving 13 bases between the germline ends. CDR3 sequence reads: CASSYSYGVGEQYF. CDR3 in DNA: TGTGCCAGCAGTTACTCGTACGGGGTTGGAGAGCAGTACTTC.

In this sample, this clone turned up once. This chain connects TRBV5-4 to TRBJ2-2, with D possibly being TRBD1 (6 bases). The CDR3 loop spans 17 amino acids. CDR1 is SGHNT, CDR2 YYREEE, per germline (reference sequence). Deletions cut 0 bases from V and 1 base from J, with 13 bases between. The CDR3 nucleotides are TGTGCCAGCAGCTTGGAAGCTGTGACAGGGAACACCGGGGAGCTGTTTTTT. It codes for CASSLEAVTGNTGELFF. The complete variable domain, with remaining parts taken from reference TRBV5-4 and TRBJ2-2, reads ETGVTQSPTHLIKTRGQQVTLRCSSQSGHNTVSWYQQALGQGPQFIFQYYREEENGRGNFPPRFSGLQFPNYSSELNVNALELDDSALYLCASSLEAVTGNTGELFFGEGSRLTVL.

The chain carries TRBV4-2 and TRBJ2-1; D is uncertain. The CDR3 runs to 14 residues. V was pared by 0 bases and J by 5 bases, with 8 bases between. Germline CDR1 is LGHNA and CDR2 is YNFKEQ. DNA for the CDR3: TGTGCCAGCAGCCAAGATAGGAGTGACAATGAGCAGTTCTTC. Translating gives CASSQDRSDNEQFF.

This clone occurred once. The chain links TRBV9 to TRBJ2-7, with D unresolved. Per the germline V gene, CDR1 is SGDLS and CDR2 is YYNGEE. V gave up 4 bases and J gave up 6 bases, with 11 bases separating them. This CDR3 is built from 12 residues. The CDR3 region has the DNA TGTGCCAGCAGCTTAGAGCTTGGCGAGCAGTACTTC. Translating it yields CASSLELGEQYF.

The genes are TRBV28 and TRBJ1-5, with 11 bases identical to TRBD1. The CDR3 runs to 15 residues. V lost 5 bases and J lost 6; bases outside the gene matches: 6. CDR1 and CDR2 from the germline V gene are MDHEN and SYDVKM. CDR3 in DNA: TGTGCCAGCAGTGCCAGGACAGGGGGCTCTCAGCCCCAGCATTTT. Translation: CASSARTGGSQPQHF.

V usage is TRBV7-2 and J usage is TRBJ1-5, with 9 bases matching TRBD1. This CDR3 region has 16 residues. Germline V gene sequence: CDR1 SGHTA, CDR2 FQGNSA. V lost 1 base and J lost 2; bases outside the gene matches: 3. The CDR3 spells CASSLEDRGGNQPQHF. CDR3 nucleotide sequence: TGTGCCAGCAGCTTAGAGGACAGGGGCGGCAATCAGCCCCAGCATTTT. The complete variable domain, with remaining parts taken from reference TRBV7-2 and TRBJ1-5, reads GAGVSQSPSNKVTEKGKDVELRCDPISGHTALYWYRQSLGQGLEFLIYFQGNSAPDKSGLPSDRFSAERTGGSVSTLTIQRTQQEDSAVYLCASSLEDRGGNQPQHFGDGTRLSIL.

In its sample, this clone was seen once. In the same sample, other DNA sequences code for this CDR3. The CDR3 DNA reads TGTGCCATCAGGGCAGGGGGCAGCTACGAGCAGTACTTC. It yields the protein CAIRAGGSYEQYF. The rearrangement uses TRBV10-3 and TRBJ2-7; 8 bases agree with TRBD1. Looked up from germline, CDR1 is ENHRY and CDR2 is SYGVKD. The CDR3 consists of 13 residues. V was pared by 6 bases and J by 3 bases, with 4 bases of the junction left unmatched.

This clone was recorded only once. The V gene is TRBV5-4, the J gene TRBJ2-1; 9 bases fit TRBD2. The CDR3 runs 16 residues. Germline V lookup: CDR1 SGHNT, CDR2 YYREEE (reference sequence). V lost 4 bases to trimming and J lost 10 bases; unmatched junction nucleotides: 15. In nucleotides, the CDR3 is TGTGCCAGCAGCGGACCTCGGTTAGCGGGAGTGTCAGAGCAGTTCTTC. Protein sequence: CASSGPRLAGVSEQFF.

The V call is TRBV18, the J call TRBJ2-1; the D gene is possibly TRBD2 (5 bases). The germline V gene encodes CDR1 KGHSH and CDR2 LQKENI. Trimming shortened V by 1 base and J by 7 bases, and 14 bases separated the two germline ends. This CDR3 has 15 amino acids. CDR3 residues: CASSPLPLAGNEQFF. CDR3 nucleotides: TGTGCCAGCTCACCACTTCCCCTAGCTGGGAATGAGCAGTTCTTC.

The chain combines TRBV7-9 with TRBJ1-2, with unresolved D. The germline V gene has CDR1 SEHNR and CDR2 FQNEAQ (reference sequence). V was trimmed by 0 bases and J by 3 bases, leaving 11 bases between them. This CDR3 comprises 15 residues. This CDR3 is CASSLAIGWYYGYTF. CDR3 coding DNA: TGTGCCAGCAGCTTAGCGATCGGTTGGTACTATGGCTACACCTTC.

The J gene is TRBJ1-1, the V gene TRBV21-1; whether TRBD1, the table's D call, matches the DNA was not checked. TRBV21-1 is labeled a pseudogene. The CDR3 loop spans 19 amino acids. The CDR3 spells CASSKILKETGNGLTEAFF. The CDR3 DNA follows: TGTGCCAGCAGCAAAATTCTCAAGGAAACAGGTAACGGTCTTACTGAAGCTTTCTTT.

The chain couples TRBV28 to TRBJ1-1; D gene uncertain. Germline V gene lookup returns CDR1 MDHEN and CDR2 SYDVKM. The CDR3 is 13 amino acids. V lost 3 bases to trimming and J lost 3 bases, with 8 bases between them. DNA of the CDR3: TGTGCCAGCAGTTTTTGGGCCGACACTGAAGCTTTCTTT. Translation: CASSFWADTEAFF.

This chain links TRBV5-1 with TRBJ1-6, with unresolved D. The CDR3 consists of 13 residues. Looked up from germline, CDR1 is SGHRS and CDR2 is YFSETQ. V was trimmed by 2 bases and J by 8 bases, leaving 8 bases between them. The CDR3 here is CASSFGEDSPLHF. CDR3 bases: TGCGCCAGCAGCTTCGGGGAAGATTCACCCCTCCACTTT.

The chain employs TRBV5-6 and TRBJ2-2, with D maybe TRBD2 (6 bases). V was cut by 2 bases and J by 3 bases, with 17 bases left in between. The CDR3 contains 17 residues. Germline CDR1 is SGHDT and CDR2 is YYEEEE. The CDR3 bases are TGTGCCAGCAGCTTTATTGTGGACGGGACTTACACCGGGGAGCTGTTTTTT. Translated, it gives CASSFIVDGTYTGELFF.

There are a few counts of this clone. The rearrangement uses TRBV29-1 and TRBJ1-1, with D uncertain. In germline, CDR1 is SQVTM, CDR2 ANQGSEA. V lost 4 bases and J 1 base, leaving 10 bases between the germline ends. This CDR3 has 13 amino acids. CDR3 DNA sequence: TGCAGCGTTGGGGCACTGGGGAACACTGAAGCTTTCTTT. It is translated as CSVGALGNTEAFF. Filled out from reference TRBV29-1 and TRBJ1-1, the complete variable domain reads SAVISQKPSRDICQRGTSLTIQCQVDSQVTMMFWYRQQPGQSLTLIATANQGSEATYESGFVIDKFPISRPNLTFSTLTVSNMSPEDSSIYLCSVGALGNTEAFFGQGTRLTVV.